This T cell receptor (beta chain) was obtained from a study of cytomegalovirus exposure and HLA in healthy donors. The PCR had 60 Vbeta and 13 Jbeta primers. Profiling relied on immunoSEQ multiplex PCR, and the TCRdb table lists in-frame clones only, not all of them. Here the sample spans 200,000 to 250,000 clones, 65% to 90% being singletons. There are 16 residues in the CDR3. Germline V gives CDR1 SGHNT, CDR2 YYREEE (reference sequence). V shed 5 bases, J shed 6 bases, and the junction held 9 bases outside the gene matches. Details on this clone: The antigen is not known.

Study outcomes and limitations: A few CMV-associated chains proved CMV antigen-specific in vitro. Among TCR sequences, most were rare, though some public TCRs appeared in many donors. Later examination showed HLA-associated TCR beta chains had greater clonal expansion than equally common others. The study recorded some 160 TCR beta chains that were cytomegalovirus-associated.

Material for sequencing was PBMCs. This sequence was found in a girl between 10 and 17 years old in good health and CMV-seronegative. The chain is built from TRBV5-4 and TRBJ2-1; 12 bases map to TRBD1. This chain's CDR3 is CASRPTGTGGVNEQFF. The CDR3 nucleotides read TGTGCCAGCAGACCGACCGGGACAGGGGGCGTCAATGAGCAGTTCTTC. The variable domain in full, completed from reference TRBV5-4 and TRBJ2-1, reads ETGVTQSPTHLIKTRGQQVTLRCSSQSGHNTVSWYQQALGQGPQFIFQYYREEENGRGNFPPRFSGLQFPNYSSELNVNALELDDSALYLCASRPTGTGGVNEQFFGPGTRLTVL.